This T cell receptor beta chain was sequenced during a study of blood T cell repertoires in COVID-19. In the study overall: Collection of acute and convalescent COVID-19 samples took place in the United States, Italy and Spain. T cells, B-cell-depleted T cells, or PBMCs supplied cDNA or gDNA.

Germline V gene lookup returns CDR1 LNHDA and CDR2 SQIVND (reference sequence). CDR3 size: 19 residues. The V gene end was trimmed by 7 bases and the J gene end by 7 bases; junction bases not matched to a gene: 26. Original data processing: Reference gene primers were amplified, and this amplification served to estimate nucleated cell counts. Assay used: immunoSEQ multiplex PCR; TCRdb lists only in-frame clones, some missing. That table supplies the V and J calls and clone size; D and trimming were determined from the DNA. The table has 190,000 or so clones, around nine tenths seen once. The sequencing sample was made of peripheral blood. The TCR was taken from a woman aged 18-29 years who had recovered from COVID-19. The rearrangement uses TRBV19 and TRBJ1-2; 8 bases are shared with TRBD1. The CDR3 loop is CASKRGQGQWLGNYRGYTF. CDR3 bases: TGTGCCAGTAAGCGTGGACAGGGTCAGTGGTTGGGGAACTATCGTGGCTACACCTTC.